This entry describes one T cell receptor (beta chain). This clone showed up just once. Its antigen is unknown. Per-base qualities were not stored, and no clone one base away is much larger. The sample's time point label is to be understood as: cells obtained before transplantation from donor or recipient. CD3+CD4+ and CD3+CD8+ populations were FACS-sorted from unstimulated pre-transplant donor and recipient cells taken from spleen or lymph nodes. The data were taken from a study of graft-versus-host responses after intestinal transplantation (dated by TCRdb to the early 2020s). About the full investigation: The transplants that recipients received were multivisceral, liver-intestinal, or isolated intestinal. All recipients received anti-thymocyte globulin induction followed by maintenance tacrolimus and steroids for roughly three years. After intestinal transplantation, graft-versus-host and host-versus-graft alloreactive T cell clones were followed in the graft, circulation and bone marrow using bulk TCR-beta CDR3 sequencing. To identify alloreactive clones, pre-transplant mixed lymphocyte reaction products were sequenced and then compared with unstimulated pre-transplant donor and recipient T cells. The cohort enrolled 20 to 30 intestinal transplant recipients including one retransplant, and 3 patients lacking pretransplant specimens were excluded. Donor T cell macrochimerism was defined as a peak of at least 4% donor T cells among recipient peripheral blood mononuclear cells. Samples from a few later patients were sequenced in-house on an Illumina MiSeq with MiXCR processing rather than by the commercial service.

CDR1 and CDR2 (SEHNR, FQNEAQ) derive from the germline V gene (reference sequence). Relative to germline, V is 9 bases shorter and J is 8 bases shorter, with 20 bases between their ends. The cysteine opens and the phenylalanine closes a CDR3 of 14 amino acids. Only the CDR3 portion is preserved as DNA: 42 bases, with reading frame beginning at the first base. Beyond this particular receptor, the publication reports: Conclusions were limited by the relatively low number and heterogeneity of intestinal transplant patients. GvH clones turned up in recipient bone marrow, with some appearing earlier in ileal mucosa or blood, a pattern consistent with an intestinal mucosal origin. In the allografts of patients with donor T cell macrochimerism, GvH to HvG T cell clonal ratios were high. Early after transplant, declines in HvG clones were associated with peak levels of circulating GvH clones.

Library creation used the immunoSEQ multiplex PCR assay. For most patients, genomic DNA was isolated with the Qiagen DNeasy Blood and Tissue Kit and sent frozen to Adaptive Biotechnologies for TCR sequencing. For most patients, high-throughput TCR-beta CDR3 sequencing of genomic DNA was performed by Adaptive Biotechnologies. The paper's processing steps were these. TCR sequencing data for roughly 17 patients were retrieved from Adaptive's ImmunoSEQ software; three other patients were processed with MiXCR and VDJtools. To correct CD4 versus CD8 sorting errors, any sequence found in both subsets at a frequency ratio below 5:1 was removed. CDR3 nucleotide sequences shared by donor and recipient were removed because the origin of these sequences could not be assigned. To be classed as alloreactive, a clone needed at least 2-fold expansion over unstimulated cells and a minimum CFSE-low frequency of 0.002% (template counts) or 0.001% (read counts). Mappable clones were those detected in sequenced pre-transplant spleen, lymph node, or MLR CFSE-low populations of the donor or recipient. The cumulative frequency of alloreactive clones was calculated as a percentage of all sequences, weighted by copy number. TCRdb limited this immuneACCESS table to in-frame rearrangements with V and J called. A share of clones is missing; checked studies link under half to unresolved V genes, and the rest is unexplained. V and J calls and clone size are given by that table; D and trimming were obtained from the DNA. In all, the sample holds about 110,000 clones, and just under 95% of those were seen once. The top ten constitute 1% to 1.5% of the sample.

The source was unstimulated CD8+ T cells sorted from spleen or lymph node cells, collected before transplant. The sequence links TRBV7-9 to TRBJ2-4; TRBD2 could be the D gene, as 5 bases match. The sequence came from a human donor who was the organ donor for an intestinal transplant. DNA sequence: TGTGCCAGTGGCGGGCGCCAGGCGAAGGACATTCAGTACTTC. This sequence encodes CASGGRQAKDIQYF.